One and the same sample provided the 24 T cell receptor beta chains below, sequenced in a study of blood T cell repertoires in COVID-19. Sequencing used immunoSEQ multiplex PCR; TCRdb keeps in-frame clones, though not all of them. Among approximately 150,000 clones listed, 80% to 90% were seen once. The sample was peripheral blood. The receptors here all came from a man aged 65-85 years with acute or convalescent COVID-19.

The chain uses TRBV6-2 or TRBV6-3 and TRBJ2-7; no clear D. Germline V CDR1 and CDR2: MNHEY, SVGEGT. With 4 bases removed from V and 1 base from J, the gap between germline ends came to 11 bases. CDR3 length: 14 amino acids. CDR3 DNA: TGTGCCAGCAGTTTCAACAGACCTTCCTACGAGCAGTACTTC. Translating it yields CASSFNRPSYEQYF.

The table lists this clone with a count of one. V is TRBV11-2 and J is TRBJ2-3; D unclear. The CDR3 loop spans 13 amino acids. The germline CDR1 and CDR2 sequences are SGHAT and FQNNGV. V was clipped by 2 bases and J by 4 bases, with 7 bases between them. The CDR3, as DNA: TGTGCCAGCAGCTTATCCCGGTCAGATACGCAGTATTTT. Amino acids: CASSLSRSDTQYF.

The chain links TRBV5-6 to TRBJ2-5; a possible D gene is TRBD1 (6 bases). The germline CDR1 and CDR2 sequences are SGHDT and YYEEEE. V was pared by 2 bases and J by 1 base, with 9 bases between. The CDR3 spans 14 residues. This CDR3 is CASSFTGIQETQYF. As DNA, the CDR3 is TGTGCCAGCAGCTTCACAGGGATCCAAGAGACCCAGTACTTC.

CDR3 nucleotides: TGTGCCAGCAGACCGCCGGGACAGGACTCTGGAAACACCATATATTTT. It yields the protein CASRPPGQDSGNTIYF. V usage is TRBV25-1 and J usage is TRBJ1-3; 8 bases map to TRBD1. The CDR3 runs 16 residues. Germline CDR1 MGHDK, CDR2 SYGVNS. Trimming at V came to 6 bases and at J to 0 bases, leaving 7 bases not matched to a gene.

The chain couples TRBV7-8 to TRBJ2-2, with 10 bases aligning to TRBD2. The CDR3 runs to 17 residues. Germline CDR1 is SGHVS and CDR2 is FQNEAQ. Losses at the gene ends were 5 bases for V and 1 base for J; bases not matched to a gene: 7. CDR3 coding DNA: TGTGCCAGCAGCCCGTTAGCGGGAGGAGGGAACACCGGGGAGCTGTTTTTT. The encoded protein is CASSPLAGGGNTGELFF.

V usage is TRBV5-5 and J usage is TRBJ2-7, with D hard to call. The V end was cut by 4 bases, the J end by 5 bases, with 10 bases between. Per germline, CDR1 SGHKS and CDR2 YYEKEE (reference sequence). This CDR3 region has 12 residues. CDR3 amino acids: CASSLNLHEQYF. DNA of the CDR3: TGTGCCAGCAGCCTAAACCTCCACGAGCAGTACTTC. Supplemented by reference TRBV5-5 and TRBJ2-7, the full variable domain reads DAGVTQSPTHLIKTRGQQVTLRCSPISGHKSVSWYQQVLGQGPQFIFQYYEKEERGRGNFPDRFSARQFPNYSSELNVNALLLGDSALYLCASSLNLHEQYFGPGTRLTVT.

A few counts support this clone. The chain is built from TRBV12-3 or TRBV12-4 and TRBJ1-5; D remains ambiguous. This CDR3 is built from 13 residues. The V end was cut by 2 bases, the J end by 5 bases, with 7 bases between. CDR3 DNA sequence: TGTGCCAGCAGTTTAAAGGCGGATCAGCCCCAGCATTTT. This encodes CASSLKADQPQHF.

The rearrangement links TRBV28 to TRBJ1-4; 10 nucleotides match TRBD1. J lost 6 bases, V lost 3 bases, and 16 bases had no gene match. The CDR3 is 19 amino acids. Germline assignment: CDR1 MDHEN and CDR2 SYDVKM. CDR3 loop: CASSFEAGTGERDYEKLFF. The CDR3 DNA follows: TGTGCCAGCAGTTTTGAGGCCGGGACAGGGGAAAGAGATTATGAAAAACTGTTTTTT.

J is TRBJ1-5 and V is TRBV7-8; D unclear. Germline V gives CDR1 SGHVS, CDR2 FQNEAQ. The V end lost 1 base, the J end lost 4 bases, and 17 bases lay between the germline ends. This CDR3 has 17 residues. The CDR3 spells CASSLGGAGNGNQPQHF. The CDR3 DNA reads as TGTGCCAGCAGCTTAGGCGGTGCGGGGAACGGGAATCAGCCCCAGCATTTT.

The V call is TRBV6-5, the J call TRBJ2-4, with D perhaps TRBD1 (6 bases). Germline V lookup: CDR1 MNHEY, CDR2 SVGAGI. V lost 5 bases and J lost 2, with 13 bases in between. This CDR3 has 15 amino acids. The CDR3 spells CASSPQGSTKNIQYF. As DNA, the CDR3 is TGTGCCAGCAGTCCACAGGGTTCGACCAAAAACATTCAGTACTTC.

The V and J genes are TRBV3-1 (or the pseudogene TRBV3-2) and TRBJ2-3, with D possibly matching TRBD2 (5 bases). Looked up from germline, CDR1 is LGHDT and CDR2 is YNNKEL (reference sequence). The CDR3 is made up of 15 amino acids. Trimming took off 4 bases at V and 1 base at J, with 12 bases between the two ends. The CDR3 DNA is TGTGCCAGCAGCCCACTAGGATTGGGCACAGATACGCAGTATTTT. This encodes CASSPLGLGTDTQYF.

J is TRBJ2-5 and V is TRBV30; 9 nucleotides align to TRBD1. Unmatched junction bases numbered 11, after V lost 3 bases and J lost 6 bases. This CDR3 is 15 amino acids long. The germline CDR1 and CDR2 sequences are GTSNPN and SVGIG (reference sequence). CDR3 loop: CAWSLRDRVEKTQYF. The CDR3 coding sequence is TGTGCCTGGAGCCTCCGGGACAGGGTCGAGAAGACCCAGTACTTC.

The chain couples TRBV24-1 to TRBJ2-1, with 11 bases lining up with TRBD1. Germline lookup yields CDR1 KGHDR and CDR2 SFDVKD. The V and J ends lost 4 bases and 9 bases, in that order; junction bases with no gene match: 7. This CDR3 spans 15 amino acids. CDR3 residues: CATSDPRTGGFEQFF. Written as DNA, the CDR3 is TGTGCCACCAGTGACCCTAGGACAGGGGGCTTTGAGCAGTTCTTC.

This chain uses TRBV7-2 with TRBJ2-2; tentative D call: TRBD2 (7 bases). The CDR3 consists of 13 residues. Germline CDR1 and CDR2: SGHTA and FQGNSA. The V gene lost 8 bases and the J gene lost 9 bases, with 16 bases spanning the gap. The CDR3 DNA is TGTGCCAGCTCCCGAGGGGGGGCCCGGGAGCTGTTTTTT. Residues: CASSRGGARELFF. Full variable domain (remainder filled in from reference TRBV7-2 and TRBJ2-2): GAGVSQSPSNKVTEKGKDVELRCDPISGHTALYWYRQSLGQGLEFLIYFQGNSAPDKSGLPSDRFSAERTGGSVSTLTIQRTQQEDSAVYLCASSRGGARELFFGEGSRLTVL.

V and J are TRBV11-3 and TRBJ2-5, with TRBD2 identical over 8 bases. Germline CDR1 is SGHNT and CDR2 is YENEEA. The CDR3 length is 15 residues. Trimming removed 1 base from V and 1 base from J; junction bases left unmatched: 2. CDR3 protein: CASSLGTSSQETQYF. CDR3 sequence (DNA): TGTGCCAGCAGCTTAGGGACTAGCAGCCAAGAGACCCAGTACTTC.

This chain uses TRBV4-2 with TRBJ2-5, with 8 bases lining up with TRBD2. The J segment lost 1 base and the V segment lost 5 bases, leaving 12 bases of the junction unmatched. Germline CDR1 and CDR2: LGHNA and YNFKEQ. The CDR3 sequence is 17 residues long. In DNA, the CDR3 is TGTGCCAGCAGCGCACGAGGTGACCTAGCGGGCCAAGAGACCCAGTACTTC. Translated, it gives CASSARGDLAGQETQYF.

The chain links TRBV5-4 to TRBJ1-1, with D uncertain. The V and J ends lost 4 bases and 1 base respectively, with 17 bases between them. The CDR3 runs to 16 residues. CDR1 and CDR2 from the germline V gene are SGHNT and YYREEE (reference sequence). The CDR3 is CASSLPNAAANTEAFF. The CDR3 DNA sequence: TGTGCCAGCAGCCTTCCCAATGCGGCGGCGAACACTGAAGCTTTCTTT.

The CDR3 bases are TGTGCCAGTAGTCAGTCTTTGAACACCGGGGAGCTGTTTTTT. This encodes CASSQSLNTGELFF. The chain combines TRBV19 with TRBJ2-2; no definite D call. V gave up 5 bases and J gave up 1 base, with 8 bases separating them. The germline V gene encodes CDR1 LNHDA and CDR2 SQIVND (reference sequence). The CDR3 loop spans 14 amino acids.

V and J are TRBV28 and TRBJ2-7, with D maybe TRBD1 (6 bases). The CDR3 spans 14 residues. Trimming pared 6 bases from V and 7 bases from J, leaving 19 bases between. Per the germline V gene, CDR1 is MDHEN and CDR2 is SYDVKM. CDR3 sequence (DNA): TGTGCCAGCAGGACCTCAGGGGCCCGGAGGGAGCAGTACTTC. It translates to CASRTSGARREQYF.

This clone was seen at least ten times. The genes are TRBV19 and TRBJ2-1; weak D call: TRBD1 (5 bases). V lost 1 base and J 4 bases, leaving 11 bases between the germline ends. CDR1 and CDR2 from the germline V gene are LNHDA and SQIVND (reference sequence). The CDR3 is 15 amino acids. DNA for the CDR3: TGTGCCAGTAGTATAGCCAGGGTCGGATACAATGAGCAGTTCTTC. The encoded protein is CASSIARVGYNEQFF.

This rearrangement joins TRBV3-1 (or the pseudogene TRBV3-2) to TRBJ2-1; 13 bases map to TRBD2. With V trimmed by 4 bases and J by 3 bases, 12 bases remained unmatched. This CDR3 spans 19 amino acids. Germline assignment: CDR1 LGHDT and CDR2 YNNKEL (reference sequence). In DNA, the CDR3 is TGTGCCAGCAGCCCTCTTACTAGCGGGAGGGAGAGAGACTACAATGAGCAGTTCTTC. Translating gives CASSPLTSGRERDYNEQFF.

The rearrangement joins TRBV2 to TRBJ2-2; TRBD1 matches at 7 bases. J gave up 5 bases and V 3 bases, and 9 bases lay outside the gene matches. Germline V gene sequence: CDR1 SNHLY, CDR2 FYNNEI. CDR3 length equals 16 residues. The CDR3 nucleotides read TGTGCCAGCAGTGAGAGAAGACAGGGAGTGACCGGGGAGCTGTTTTTT. It specifies CASSERRQGVTGELFF.

The sample holds a few counts of this clone. The gene calls are TRBV4-2 and TRBJ1-5, with TRBD1 identical over 7 bases. The germline V gene has CDR1 LGHNA and CDR2 YNFKEQ. The CDR3 is 15 residues long. V was clipped by 1 base and J by 4 bases; unmatched bases: 4. DNA for the CDR3: TGTGCCAGCAGCCAAGTCACAGGGGATAATCAGCCCCAGCATTTT. Amino acids: CASSQVTGDNQPQHF.

This chain links TRBV7-8 with TRBJ2-1; 8 bases agree with TRBD1. Germline V gene sequence: CDR1 SGHVS, CDR2 FQNEAQ. This CDR3 has 16 residues. J gave up 0 bases and V 5 bases, and 6 bases lay outside the gene matches. CDR3 amino acids: CASSLQGDFSYNEQFF. The DNA of the CDR3 is TGTGCCAGCAGCCTACAGGGGGACTTCTCCTACAATGAGCAGTTCTTC.